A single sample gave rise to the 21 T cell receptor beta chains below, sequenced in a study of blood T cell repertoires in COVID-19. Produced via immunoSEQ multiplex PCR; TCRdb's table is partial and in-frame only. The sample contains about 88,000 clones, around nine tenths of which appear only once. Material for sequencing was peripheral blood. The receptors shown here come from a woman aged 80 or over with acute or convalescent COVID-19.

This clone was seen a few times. The CDR3: CASSYGGTYEQYF. In DNA form, the CDR3 reads TGTGCCAGCAGCTACGGAGGTACCTACGAGCAGTACTTC. The V and J genes are TRBV21-1 and TRBJ2-7; the table's D call, TRBD2, has no DNA check behind it. TRBV21-1 constitutes a pseudogene. The CDR3 has 13 residues.

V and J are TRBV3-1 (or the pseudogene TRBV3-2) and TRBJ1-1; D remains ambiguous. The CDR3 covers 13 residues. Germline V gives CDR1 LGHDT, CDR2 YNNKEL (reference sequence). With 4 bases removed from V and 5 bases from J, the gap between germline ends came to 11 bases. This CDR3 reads CASSLVLSTEAFF. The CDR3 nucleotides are TGTGCCAGCAGCCTAGTACTGTCTACTGAAGCTTTCTTT.

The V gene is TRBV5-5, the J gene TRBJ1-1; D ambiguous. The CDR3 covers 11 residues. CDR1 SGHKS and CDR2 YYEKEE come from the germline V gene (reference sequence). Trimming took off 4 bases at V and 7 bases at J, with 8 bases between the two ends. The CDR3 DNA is TGTGCCAGCAGCCACACCTTTGAAGCTTTCTTT. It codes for CASSHTFEAFF.

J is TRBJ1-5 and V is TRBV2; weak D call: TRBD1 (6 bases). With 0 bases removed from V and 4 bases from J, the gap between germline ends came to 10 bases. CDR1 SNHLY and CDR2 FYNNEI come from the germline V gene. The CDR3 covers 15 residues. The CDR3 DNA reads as TGTGCCAGCAGTGAAGCCCCTACAGGGAATCAGCCCCAGCATTTT. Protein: CASSEAPTGNQPQHF. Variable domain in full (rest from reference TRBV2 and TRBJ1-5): EPEVTQTPSHQVTQMGQEVILRCVPISNHLYFYWYRQILGQKVEFLVSFYNNEISEKSEIFDDQFSVERPDGSNFTLKIRSTKLEDSAMYFCASSEAPTGNQPQHFGDGTRLSIL.

The DNA for the CDR3 is TGTGCCAGCAGTTACTCGATTGGGCGACAGCCCCAGCATTTT. Its translation is CASSYSIGRQPQHF. This rearrangement joins TRBV6-5 to TRBJ1-5, with D unresolved. The CDR3 spans 14 residues. V gave up 0 bases and J gave up 7 bases, with 10 bases separating them. Germline assignment: CDR1 MNHEY and CDR2 SVGAGI.

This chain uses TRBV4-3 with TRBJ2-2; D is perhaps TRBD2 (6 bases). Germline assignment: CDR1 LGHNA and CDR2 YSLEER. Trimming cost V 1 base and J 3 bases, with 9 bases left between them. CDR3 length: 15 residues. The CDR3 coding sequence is TGCGCCAGCAGCCAAGGGGACTCCTACACCGGGGAGCTGTTTTTT. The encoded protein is CASSQGDSYTGELFF.

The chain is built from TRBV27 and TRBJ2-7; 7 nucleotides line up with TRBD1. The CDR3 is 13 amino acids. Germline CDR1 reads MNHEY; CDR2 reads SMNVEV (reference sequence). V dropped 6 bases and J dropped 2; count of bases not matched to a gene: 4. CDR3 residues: CASSQQGPYEQYF. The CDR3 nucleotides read TGTGCCAGCAGCCAACAGGGGCCCTACGAGCAGTACTTC.

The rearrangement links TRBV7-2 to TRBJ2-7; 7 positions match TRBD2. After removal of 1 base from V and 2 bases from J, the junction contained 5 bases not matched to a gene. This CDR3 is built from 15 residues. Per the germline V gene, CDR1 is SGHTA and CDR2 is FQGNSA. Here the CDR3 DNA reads TGTGCCAGCAGCTTAGTGAGGGGAGGGACCTACGAGCAGTACTTC. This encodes CASSLVRGGTYEQYF.

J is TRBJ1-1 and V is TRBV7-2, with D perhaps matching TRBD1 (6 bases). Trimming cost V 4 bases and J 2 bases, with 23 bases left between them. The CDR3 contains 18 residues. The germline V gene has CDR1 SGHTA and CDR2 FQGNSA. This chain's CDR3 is CASSSPSDRSLANTEAFF. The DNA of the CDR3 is TGTGCCAGCAGCTCACCGTCGGACAGATCTCTTGCCAACACTGAAGCTTTCTTT.

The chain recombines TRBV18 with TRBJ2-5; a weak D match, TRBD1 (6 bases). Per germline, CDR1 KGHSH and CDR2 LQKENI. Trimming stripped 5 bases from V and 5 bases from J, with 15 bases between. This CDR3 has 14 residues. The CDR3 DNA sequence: TGTGCCAGCTCATCCTCAGGGGAGTTGGAGACCCAGTACTTC. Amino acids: CASSSSGELETQYF.

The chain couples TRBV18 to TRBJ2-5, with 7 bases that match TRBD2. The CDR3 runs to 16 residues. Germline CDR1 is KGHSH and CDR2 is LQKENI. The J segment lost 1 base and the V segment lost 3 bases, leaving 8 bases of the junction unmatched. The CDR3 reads CASSPTRLAVQETQYF. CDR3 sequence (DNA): TGTGCCAGCTCACCCACGAGGCTAGCGGTCCAAGAGACCCAGTACTTC.

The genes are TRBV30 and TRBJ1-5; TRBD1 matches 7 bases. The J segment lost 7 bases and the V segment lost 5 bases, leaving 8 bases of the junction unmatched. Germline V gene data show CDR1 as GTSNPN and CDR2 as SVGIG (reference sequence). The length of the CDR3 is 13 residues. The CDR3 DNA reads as TGTGCCTGGGAACAGGGGCAGGGGCAGCCCCAGCATTTT. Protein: CAWEQGQGQPQHF.

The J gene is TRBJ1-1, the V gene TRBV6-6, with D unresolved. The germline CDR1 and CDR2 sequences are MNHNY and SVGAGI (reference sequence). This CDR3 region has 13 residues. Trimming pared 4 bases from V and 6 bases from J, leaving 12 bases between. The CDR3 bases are TGTGCCAGCAGTTCCGCGGGCATGGCTGAAGCTTTCTTT. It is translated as CASSSAGMAEAFF.

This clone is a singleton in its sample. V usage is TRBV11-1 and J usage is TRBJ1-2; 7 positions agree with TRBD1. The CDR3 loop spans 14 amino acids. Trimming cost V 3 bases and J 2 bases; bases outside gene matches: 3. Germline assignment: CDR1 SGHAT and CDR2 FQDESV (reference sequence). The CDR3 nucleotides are TGTGCCAGCAGCTTTGACAGGGAAAACTATGGCTACACCTTC. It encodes CASSFDRENYGYTF.

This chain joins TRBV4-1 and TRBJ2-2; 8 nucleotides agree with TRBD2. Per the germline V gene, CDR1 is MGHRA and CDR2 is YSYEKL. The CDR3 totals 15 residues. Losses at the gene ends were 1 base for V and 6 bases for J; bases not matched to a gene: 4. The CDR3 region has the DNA TGCGCCAGCAGCCAAGGAACGGGGGGGCCCGGGGAGCTGTTTTTT. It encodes CASSQGTGGPGELFF.

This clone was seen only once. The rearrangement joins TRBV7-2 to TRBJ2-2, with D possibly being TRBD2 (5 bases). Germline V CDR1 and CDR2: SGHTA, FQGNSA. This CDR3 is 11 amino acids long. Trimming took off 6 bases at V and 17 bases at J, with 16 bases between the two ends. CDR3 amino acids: CASRFGRGLFF. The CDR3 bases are TGTGCCAGCAGATTCGGACGGGGTCTATTTTTT.

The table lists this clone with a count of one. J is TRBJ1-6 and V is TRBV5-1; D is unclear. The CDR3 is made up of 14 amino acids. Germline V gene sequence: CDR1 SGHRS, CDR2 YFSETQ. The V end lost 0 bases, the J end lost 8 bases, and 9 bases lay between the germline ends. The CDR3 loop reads CASSLAVADSPLHF. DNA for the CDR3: TGCGCCAGCAGCTTGGCAGTGGCGGATTCACCCCTCCACTTT. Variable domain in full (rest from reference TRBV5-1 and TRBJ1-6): KAGVTQTPRYLIKTRGQQVTLSCSPISGHRSVSWYQQTPGQGLQFLFEYFSETQRNKGNFPGRFSGRQFSNSRSEMNVSTLELGDSALYLCASSLAVADSPLHFGNGTRLTVT.

The CDR3 DNA follows: TGTGCCAGCAGCTTTTCCATGAACACTGAAGCTTTCTTT. Its translation: CASSFSMNTEAFF. The rearrangement joins TRBV7-9 to TRBJ1-1; D call uncertain. V was cut by 3 bases and J by 0 bases, with 5 bases left in between. This CDR3 is built from 13 residues. CDR1 is SEHNR and CDR2 is FQNEAQ in the germline V gene (reference sequence).

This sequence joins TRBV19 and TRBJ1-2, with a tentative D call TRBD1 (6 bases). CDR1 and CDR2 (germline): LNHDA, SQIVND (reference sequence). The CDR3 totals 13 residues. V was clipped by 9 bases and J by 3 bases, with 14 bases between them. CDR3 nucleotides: TGTGCCAGCTATTCCTGGACAGACTATGGCTACACCTTC. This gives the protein CASYSWTDYGYTF.

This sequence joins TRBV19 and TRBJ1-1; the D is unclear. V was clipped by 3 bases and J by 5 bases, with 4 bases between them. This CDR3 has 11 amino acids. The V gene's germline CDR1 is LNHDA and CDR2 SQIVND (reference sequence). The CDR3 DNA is TGTGCCAGTAGTATCCCGACTGAAGCTTTCTTT. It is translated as CASSIPTEAFF.

The CDR3 loop is CASSLGGHPNEKLFF. For the CDR3, the DNA is TGCGCCAGCAGCTTGGGAGGGCATCCTAATGAAAAACTGTTTTTT. The chain has TRBV5-1 and TRBJ1-4; D gene uncertain. The V and J ends lost 0 bases and 3 bases respectively, with 9 bases between them. The CDR3 sequence is 15 residues long. Germline V lookup: CDR1 SGHRS, CDR2 YFSETQ.